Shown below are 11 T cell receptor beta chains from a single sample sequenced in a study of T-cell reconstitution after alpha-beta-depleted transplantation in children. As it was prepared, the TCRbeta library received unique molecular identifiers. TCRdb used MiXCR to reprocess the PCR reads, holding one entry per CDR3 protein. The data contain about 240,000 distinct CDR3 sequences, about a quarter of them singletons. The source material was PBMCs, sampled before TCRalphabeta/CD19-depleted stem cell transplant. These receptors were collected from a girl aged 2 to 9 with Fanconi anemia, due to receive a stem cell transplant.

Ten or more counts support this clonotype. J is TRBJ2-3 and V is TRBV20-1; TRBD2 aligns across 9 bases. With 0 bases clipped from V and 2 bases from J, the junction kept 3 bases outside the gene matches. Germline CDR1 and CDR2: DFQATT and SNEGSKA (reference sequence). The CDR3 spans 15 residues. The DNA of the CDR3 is TGCAGTGCTAGAGATGCTAGCGGGAACACAGATACGCAGTATTTT. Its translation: CSARDASGNTDTQYF.

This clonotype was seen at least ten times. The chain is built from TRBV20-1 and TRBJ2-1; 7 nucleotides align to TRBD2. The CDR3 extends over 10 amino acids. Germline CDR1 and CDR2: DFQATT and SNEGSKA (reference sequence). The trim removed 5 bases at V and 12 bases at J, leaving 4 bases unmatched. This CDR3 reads CSAGTTMQFF. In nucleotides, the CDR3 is TGCAGTGCTGGGACTACCATGCAGTTCTTC.

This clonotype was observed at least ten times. In DNA, the CDR3 is TGCAGTGCTAAATACGGGGGAGGTGACACAGATACGCAGTATTTT. It codes for CSAKYGGGDTDTQYF. V and J are TRBV20-1 and TRBJ2-3, with a possible D match to TRBD2 (6 bases). The CDR3 is 15 residues long. V lost 4 bases and J 2 bases, leaving 16 bases between the germline ends. Germline CDR1 is DFQATT and CDR2 is SNEGSKA (reference sequence).

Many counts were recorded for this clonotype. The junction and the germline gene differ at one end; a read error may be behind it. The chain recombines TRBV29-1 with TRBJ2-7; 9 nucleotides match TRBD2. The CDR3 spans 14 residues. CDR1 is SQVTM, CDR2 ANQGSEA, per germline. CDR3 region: CSVEGGSGSPEQYF. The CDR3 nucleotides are TGCAGCGTCGAAGGGGGTAGCGGGAGCCCCGAGCAGTACTTC.

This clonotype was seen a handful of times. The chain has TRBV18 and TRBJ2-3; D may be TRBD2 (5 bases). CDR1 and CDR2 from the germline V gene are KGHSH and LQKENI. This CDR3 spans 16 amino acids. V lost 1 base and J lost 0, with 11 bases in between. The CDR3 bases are TGTGCCAGCTCACCACTCCTCGGGGTTAGCACAGATACGCAGTATTTT. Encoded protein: CASSPLLGVSTDTQYF.

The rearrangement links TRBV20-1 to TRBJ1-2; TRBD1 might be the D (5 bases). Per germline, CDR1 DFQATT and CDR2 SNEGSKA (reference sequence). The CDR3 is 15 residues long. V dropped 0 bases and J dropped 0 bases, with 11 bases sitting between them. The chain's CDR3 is CSARDLQQANYGYTF. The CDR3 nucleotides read TGCAGTGCTAGAGACCTCCAACAGGCTAACTATGGCTACACCTTC.

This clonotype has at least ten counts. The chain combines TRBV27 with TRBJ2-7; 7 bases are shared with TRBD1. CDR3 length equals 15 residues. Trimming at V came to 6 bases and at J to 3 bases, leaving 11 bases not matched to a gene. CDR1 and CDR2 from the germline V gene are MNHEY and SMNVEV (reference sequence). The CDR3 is CASSPTGTVSYEQYF. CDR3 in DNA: TGTGCCAGCAGCCCAACCGGGACAGTGAGCTACGAGCAGTACTTC.

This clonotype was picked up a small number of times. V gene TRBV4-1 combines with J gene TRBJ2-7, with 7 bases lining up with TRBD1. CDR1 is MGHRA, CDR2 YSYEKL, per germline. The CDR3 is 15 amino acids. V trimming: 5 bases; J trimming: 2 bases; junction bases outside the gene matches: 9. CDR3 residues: CASSGRTGATYEQYF. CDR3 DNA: TGCGCCAGCAGCGGACGGACAGGTGCTACCTACGAGCAGTACTTC.

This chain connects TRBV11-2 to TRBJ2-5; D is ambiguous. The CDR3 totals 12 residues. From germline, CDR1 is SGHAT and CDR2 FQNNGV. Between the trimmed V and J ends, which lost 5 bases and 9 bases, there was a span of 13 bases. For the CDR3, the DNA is TGTGCCAGCAGCCCCACGGTTGGGGCCCAGTACTTC. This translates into CASSPTVGAQYF.

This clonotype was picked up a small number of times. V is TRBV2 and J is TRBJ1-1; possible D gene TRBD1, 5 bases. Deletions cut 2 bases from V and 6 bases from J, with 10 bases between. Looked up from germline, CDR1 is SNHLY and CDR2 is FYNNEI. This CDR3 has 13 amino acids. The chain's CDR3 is CASSELGVAEAFF. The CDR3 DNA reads TGTGCCAGCAGTGAATTGGGGGTCGCTGAAGCTTTCTTT.

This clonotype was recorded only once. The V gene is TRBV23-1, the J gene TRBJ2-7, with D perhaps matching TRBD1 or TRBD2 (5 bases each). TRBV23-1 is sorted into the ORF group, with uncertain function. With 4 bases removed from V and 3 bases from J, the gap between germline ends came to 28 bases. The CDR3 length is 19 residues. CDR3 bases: TGCGCCAGCAGTCCATCTCCGGGACGAAGAATCAAGTATATCTACGAGCAGTACTTC. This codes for CASSPSPGRRIKYIYEQYF.